A selection of T cell receptor beta chains follows, all from one sample in a study of blood T cell repertoires in COVID-19. Here immunoSEQ multiplex PCR was the method, and the copy in TCRdb shows in-frame clones only, minus some. The profile shows about 140,000 clones, approximately 78% of them singletons. Sequencing was performed on peripheral blood. These receptors were collected from a woman of 80 years or more with acute or convalescent COVID-19. CDR3s include the opening cysteine and the closing phenylalanine or tryptophan. D genes are given only for firm matches. Clone size is given for some rows only: seen once, a few or many times, or a class if the clone is expanded.

clone size: .
J gene: TRBJ2-7
V gene: TRBV3-1/TRBV3-2
D gene: TRBD2
CDR3 DNA: TGTGCCAGCAGCCAAACCCGGACTAGCGGGAGGAGTTACTTC
CDR3 protein: CASSQTRTSGRSYF

clone size: .
J gene: TRBJ2-1
V gene: TRBV7-9
D gene: TRBD2
CDR3 DNA: TGTGCCAGCACCCTGGGGGGGTGGCATGAGCAGTTCTTC
CDR3 protein: CASTLGGWHEQFF

clone size: .
J gene: TRBJ2-3
V gene: TRBV5-1
D gene: TRBD2
CDR3 DNA: TGCGCCAGCAGCTTGGACGGGACTAGCGGAGCTTACACGCAGTATTTT
CDR3 protein: CASSLDGTSGAYTQYF

clone size: .
J gene: TRBJ2-7
V gene: TRBV12-3/TRBV12-4
D gene: .
CDR3 DNA: TGTGCCAGCAGTTTTCAATATCTATACGAGCAGTACTTC
CDR3 protein: CASSFQYLYEQYF

clone size: .
J gene: TRBJ1-5
V gene: TRBV12-5
D gene: TRBD1
CDR3 DNA: TGTGCTAGTGGTCCCCATAGGGGGCGCGAAAACCATTTCAATCAGCCCCAGCATTTT
CDR3 protein: CASGPHRGRENHFNQPQHF

clone size: .
J gene: TRBJ2-1
V gene: TRBV6-5
D gene: TRBD2
CDR3 DNA: TGTGCCAGCATAAACGGGAGGGGCAATGAGCAGTTCTTC
CDR3 protein: CASINGRGNEQFF

clone size: .
J gene: TRBJ1-2
V gene: TRBV7-8
D gene: .
CDR3 DNA: TGTGCCAGCAGCTTATCTAGGGAGTACTATGGCTACACCTTC
CDR3 protein: CASSLSREYYGYTF

clone size: .
J gene: TRBJ1-1
V gene: TRBV29-1
D gene: .
CDR3 DNA: TGCAGCGTTGGCGCCCTAATGAACACTGAAGCTTTCTTT
CDR3 protein: CSVGALMNTEAFF

clone size: once
J gene: TRBJ2-7
V gene: TRBV27
D gene: .
CDR3 DNA: TGTGCCAGCAGTCCGTCGGACTACCTTCCCTACGAGCAGTACTTC
CDR3 protein: CASSPSDYLPYEQYF

clone size: once
J gene: TRBJ2-2
V gene: TRBV19
D gene: .
CDR3 DNA: TGTGCCAGCCCCGAAACAGGGTTTGCCGGGGAGCTGTTTTTT
CDR3 protein: CASPETGFAGELFF

clone size: .
J gene: TRBJ2-1
V gene: TRBV10-1
D gene: TRBD2
CDR3 DNA: TGCGCCAGCAGTGATGAGGCTGGCGGGGGCTCCTACAATGAGCAGTTCTTC
CDR3 protein: CASSDEAGGGSYNEQFF

clone size: .
J gene: TRBJ1-2
V gene: TRBV7-9
D gene: TRBD1
CDR3 DNA: TGTGCCAGCACCTCCGGACAGGGAGGGCGAGGCTACACCTTC
CDR3 protein: CASTSGQGGRGYTF

clone size: .
J gene: TRBJ1-2
V gene: TRBV19
D gene: .
CDR3 DNA: TGTGCCAGTATCCCAGGTGGAGGGAACTATGGCTACACCTTC
CDR3 protein: CASIPGGGNYGYTF

clone size: .
J gene: TRBJ1-2
V gene: TRBV7-8
D gene: TRBD1
CDR3 DNA: TGTGCCAGCAGCTCTGGAAGGACAGGGAACTATGGCTACACCTTC
CDR3 protein: CASSSGRTGNYGYTF

clone size: .
J gene: TRBJ2-5
V gene: TRBV24-1
D gene: TRBD2
CDR3 DNA: TGTGCCACCAGTGCCCGACTAGCGGGAGTTGGCCAGTACTTC
CDR3 protein: CATSARLAGVGQYF

clone size: .
J gene: TRBJ2-1
V gene: TRBV4-1
D gene: TRBD2
CDR3 DNA: TGCGCCAGCAGCTATATACCGGGACTAGCGGGGGGCAATGAGCAGTTCTTC
CDR3 protein: CASSYIPGLAGGNEQFF

clone size: .
J gene: TRBJ2-7
V gene: TRBV5-5
D gene: TRBD1
CDR3 DNA: TGTGCCAGCAGCTTGCCGGGACAGGGCGTTCCCGATTTC
CDR3 protein: CASSLPGQGVPDF

clone size: .
J gene: TRBJ2-5
V gene: TRBV15
D gene: TRBD2
CDR3 DNA: TGTGCCACCAGCAGAGATCCGGCTAGCGGGAGCCTCGAAGTCGGGACCCAGTACTTC
CDR3 protein: CATSRDPASGSLEVGTQYF

clone size: .
J gene: TRBJ1-6
V gene: TRBV5-1
D gene: TRBD1
CDR3 DNA: TGCGCCAGCAGCGGGTGGACAGGGTCTGATTCACCCCTCCACTTT
CDR3 protein: CASSGWTGSDSPLHF

clone size: .
J gene: TRBJ1-5
V gene: TRBV19
D gene: .
CDR3 DNA: TGTGCCAGTAGTATAGATGCTGGGCGCAATCAGCCCCAGCATTTT
CDR3 protein: CASSIDAGRNQPQHF

clone size: .
J gene: TRBJ2-1
V gene: TRBV6-6
D gene: TRBD2
CDR3 DNA: TGTGCCAGCAGTTACTGGCTAGCGGGGAAGTTTGAGCAGTTCTTC
CDR3 protein: CASSYWLAGKFEQFF

clone size: .
J gene: TRBJ2-1
V gene: TRBV7-9
D gene: .
CDR3 DNA: TGTGCCAGCAGCTCCGTGAGCAATGAGCAGTTCTTC
CDR3 protein: CASSSVSNEQFF

clone size: .
J gene: TRBJ2-7
V gene: TRBV3-1/TRBV3-2
D gene: TRBD2
CDR3 DNA: TGTGCCAGCGGGACTAGCGGGAGCTACGAGCAGTACTTC
CDR3 protein: CASGTSGSYEQYF

clone size: once
J gene: TRBJ2-3
V gene: TRBV6-1
D gene: TRBD2
CDR3 DNA: TGTGCCAGCAGTGATCCGGGACTACCTAGCACAGATACGCAGTATTTT
CDR3 protein: CASSDPGLPSTDTQYF

clone size: .
J gene: TRBJ1-2
V gene: TRBV6-6
D gene: TRBD1
CDR3 DNA: TGTGCCAGCGATGGACAGGATAACTATGGCTACACCTTC
CDR3 protein: CASDGQDNYGYTF

clone size: .
J gene: TRBJ2-7
V gene: TRBV18
D gene: TRBD1
CDR3 DNA: TGTGCCAGCTCACCCCGACAGGGGGGCTACGAGCAGTACTTC
CDR3 protein: CASSPRQGGYEQYF

clone size: .
J gene: TRBJ2-5
V gene: TRBV7-2
D gene: TRBD2
CDR3 DNA: TGTGCCAGCAGCCCAACGGCGGGCGGGAGCCCTGCGATGACCCAGTACTTC
CDR3 protein: CASSPTAGGSPAMTQYF

clone size: .
J gene: TRBJ1-5
V gene: TRBV7-9
D gene: .
CDR3 DNA: TGTGCCAGCAGCTTAGGATCCGCGGCCAGCAATCAGCCCCAGCATTTT
CDR3 protein: CASSLGSAASNQPQHF

clone size: .
J gene: TRBJ2-1
V gene: TRBV24-1
D gene: .
CDR3 DNA: TGTGCCACCAAGTCCCGAAACGGTAGCTCCTACAATGAGCAGTTCTTC
CDR3 protein: CATKSRNGSSYNEQFF

clone size: .
J gene: TRBJ1-1
V gene: TRBV19
D gene: .
CDR3 DNA: TGTGCCAGTAGGGGCGGGTACATGAACACTGAAGCTTTCTTT
CDR3 protein: CASRGGYMNTEAFF

clone size: .
J gene: TRBJ2-2
V gene: TRBV10-3
D gene: .
CDR3 DNA: TGTGCCATCAAAGGTGCCGGGGCCGGGGAGCTGTTTTTT
CDR3 protein: CAIKGAGAGELFF

clone size: .
J gene: TRBJ2-2
V gene: TRBV5-6
D gene: .
CDR3 DNA: TGTGCCAGCAGCCCGGCGCGTGGGGGCACAACAAACACCGGGGAGCTGTTTTTT
CDR3 protein: CASSPARGGTTNTGELFF

clone size: .
J gene: TRBJ2-2
V gene: TRBV5-1
D gene: .
CDR3 DNA: TGCGCCAGCAGCTTCAGACTGACGTCCGCGAACACCGGGGAGCTGTTTTTT
CDR3 protein: CASSFRLTSANTGELFF

clone size: .
J gene: TRBJ2-5
V gene: TRBV27
D gene: TRBD1
CDR3 DNA: TGTGCCAGCAGTCCCTTTGCGCCAGGGGGTGAGGAGACCCAGTACTTC
CDR3 protein: CASSPFAPGGEETQYF

clone size: .
J gene: TRBJ1-1
V gene: TRBV9
D gene: .
CDR3 DNA: TGTGCCAGCAGCAAGGACCCCGGGGTAAGAGTAAACACTGAAGCTTTCTTT
CDR3 protein: CASSKDPGVRVNTEAFF

clone size: .
J gene: TRBJ1-2
V gene: TRBV2
D gene: .
CDR3 DNA: TGTGCCAGCAGGGCCCTTCAGGAAGCTAACTATGGCTACACCTTC
CDR3 protein: CASRALQEANYGYTF

clone size: .
J gene: TRBJ2-3
V gene: TRBV3-1/TRBV3-2
D gene: TRBD2
CDR3 DNA: TGTGCCAGCAGCAAACGGACTAGCGGGGTCACAGATACGCAGTATTTT
CDR3 protein: CASSKRTSGVTDTQYF

clone size: .
J gene: TRBJ1-2
V gene: TRBV18
D gene: .
CDR3 DNA: TGTGCCAGCTCACCAAACAGGGACGCTAACTATGGCTACACCTTC
CDR3 protein: CASSPNRDANYGYTF

clone size: .
J gene: TRBJ1-4
V gene: TRBV29-1
D gene: .
CDR3 DNA: TGCAGCGTGAGACAGACTAATGAAAAACTGTTTTTT
CDR3 protein: CSVRQTNEKLFF

clone size: .
J gene: TRBJ2-7
V gene: TRBV5-1
D gene: TRBD2
CDR3 DNA: TGCGCCAGCAGCTTAGGGACTAGCGGTCCCAATTTCCCGTACGAGCAGTACTTC
CDR3 protein: CASSLGTSGPNFPYEQYF

clone size: few
J gene: TRBJ2-3
V gene: TRBV24-1
D gene: TRBD2
CDR3 DNA: TGTGCCACCGCGCTAGCGGGAGCTAGCACAGATACGCAGTATTTT
CDR3 protein: CATALAGASTDTQYF

clone size: few
J gene: TRBJ1-6
V gene: TRBV4-2
D gene: .
CDR3 DNA: TGTGCCAGCAGCCAAGGGGTGGGGCAGGGAAATTCACCCCTCCACTTT
CDR3 protein: CASSQGVGQGNSPLHF

clone size: .
J gene: TRBJ1-2
V gene: TRBV28
D gene: .
CDR3 DNA: TGTGCCAGCAGTTTTTACGGCAGGGGTGATGGCTACACCTTC
CDR3 protein: CASSFYGRGDGYTF

clone size: .
J gene: TRBJ1-1
V gene: TRBV28
D gene: .
CDR3 DNA: TGTGCCAGCACATCACCGAGAGAAGCTTTCTTT
CDR3 protein: CASTSPREAFF

clone size: once
J gene: TRBJ1-6
V gene: TRBV3-1/TRBV3-2
D gene: .
CDR3 DNA: TGTGCCAGCAGCCCCCGTAACGCGTTCTTAAATTCACCCCTCCACTTT
CDR3 protein: CASSPRNAFLNSPLHF

clone size: few
J gene: TRBJ2-3
V gene: TRBV19
D gene: TRBD2
CDR3 DNA: TGTGCCAGTAGTACGACGTCGGGACTAGCGGGAGGATATTCGGCGTATTTT
CDR3 protein: CASSTTSGLAGGYSAYF

clone size: .
J gene: TRBJ1-3
V gene: TRBV19
D gene: .
CDR3 DNA: TGTGCCAGTAGTAACTCCGGTGGACAGACTAGAAACACCATATATTTT
CDR3 protein: CASSNSGGQTRNTIYF

clone size: .
J gene: TRBJ1-2
V gene: TRBV28
D gene: .
CDR3 DNA: TGTGCCAGCAATCTACAGGGAGACTATGGCTACACCTTC
CDR3 protein: CASNLQGDYGYTF

clone size: .
J gene: TRBJ2-3
V gene: TRBV11-2
D gene: .
CDR3 DNA: TGTGCCAGCAGCTTAGGGCAAGGGGGAGTCCTTTCCGAGACGCAGTATTTT
CDR3 protein: CASSLGQGGVLSETQYF

clone size: few
J gene: TRBJ2-5
V gene: TRBV3-1/TRBV3-2
D gene: .
CDR3 DNA: TGTGCCAGCAGCCGCCGCCACTCCGGGGGAGGAAAAGAGACCCAGTACTTC
CDR3 protein: CASSRRHSGGGKETQYF

clone size: .
J gene: TRBJ2-3
V gene: TRBV7-9
D gene: TRBD2
CDR3 DNA: TGTGCCAGCAGCTTCATGGGAGGGGACGATACGCAGTATTTT
CDR3 protein: CASSFMGGDDTQYF

clone size: .
J gene: TRBJ1-1
V gene: TRBV2
D gene: TRBD1
CDR3 DNA: TGTGCCAGCAGTGATACGGGACAGGGTTCGAACACTGAAGCTTTCTTT
CDR3 protein: CASSDTGQGSNTEAFF

clone size: .
J gene: TRBJ1-1
V gene: TRBV13
D gene: TRBD1
CDR3 DNA: TGTGCCAGCAGCTTTAGGGGGCGAACTGAAGCTTTCTTT
CDR3 protein: CASSFRGRTEAFF

clone size: .
J gene: TRBJ1-6
V gene: TRBV28
D gene: TRBD1
CDR3 DNA: TGTGCCAGCACCCCGACAGGGGGTTCCTATAATTCACCCCTCCACTTT
CDR3 protein: CASTPTGGSYNSPLHF

clone size: .
J gene: TRBJ2-1
V gene: TRBV5-4
D gene: .
CDR3 DNA: TGTGCCAGCAGCTTGAGCCCTAACAATGAGCAGTTCTTC
CDR3 protein: CASSLSPNNEQFF

clone size: .
J gene: TRBJ1-5
V gene: TRBV27
D gene: .
CDR3 DNA: TGTGCCAGCAGTTTTCCAGATCAGCCCCAGCATTTT
CDR3 protein: CASSFPDQPQHF

clone size: .
J gene: TRBJ2-7
V gene: TRBV29-1
D gene: TRBD1
CDR3 DNA: TGCAGCGTTGAAGGACAGGGGATCTACGAGCAGTACTTC
CDR3 protein: CSVEGQGIYEQYF

clone size: .
J gene: TRBJ2-2
V gene: TRBV10-3
D gene: TRBD2
CDR3 DNA: TGTGCCATCAGTGTCACACCGGGGACTAGGACCGGGGAGCTGTTTTTT
CDR3 protein: CAISVTPGTRTGELFF

clone size: once
J gene: TRBJ2-3
V gene: TRBV6-1
D gene: .
CDR3 DNA: TGTGCCAGCAGTGAACTCGGGGGGCCTAGCACAGATACGCAGTATTTT
CDR3 protein: CASSELGGPSTDTQYF